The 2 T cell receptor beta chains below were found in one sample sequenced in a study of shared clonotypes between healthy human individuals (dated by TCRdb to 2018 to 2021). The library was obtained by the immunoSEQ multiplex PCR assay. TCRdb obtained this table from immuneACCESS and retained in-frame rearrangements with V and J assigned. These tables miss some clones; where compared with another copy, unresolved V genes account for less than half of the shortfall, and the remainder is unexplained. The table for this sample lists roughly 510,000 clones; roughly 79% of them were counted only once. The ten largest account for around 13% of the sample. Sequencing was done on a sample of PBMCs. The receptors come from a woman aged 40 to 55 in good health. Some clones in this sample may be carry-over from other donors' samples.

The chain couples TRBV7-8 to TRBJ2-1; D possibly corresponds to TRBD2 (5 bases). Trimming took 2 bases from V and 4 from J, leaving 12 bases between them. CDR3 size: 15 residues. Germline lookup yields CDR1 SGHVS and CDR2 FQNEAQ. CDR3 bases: TGTGCCAGCAGCTTAAGGCTAGCCTGGTACAATGAGCAGTTCTTC. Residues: CASSLRLAWYNEQFF.

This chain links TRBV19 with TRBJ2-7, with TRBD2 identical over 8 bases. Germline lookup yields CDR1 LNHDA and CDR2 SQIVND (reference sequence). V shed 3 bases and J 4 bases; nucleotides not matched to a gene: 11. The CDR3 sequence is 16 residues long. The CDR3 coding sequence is TGTGCCAGTAGTATCGGTGCGGCGGGAGGTTGGTACGAGCAGTACTTC. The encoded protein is CASSIGAAGGWYEQYF.